This TCR beta chain was captured in a study of memory B cells and T cells in multiple sclerosis. The study, taken as a whole, reports: Normalization was needed because clone-set size differences affected shared clonotype counts.

Remarks on this clone: No antigen is known for it.

The germline V gene has CDR1 KGHSH and CDR2 LQKENI. Trimming took 1 base from V and 3 from J, leaving 10 bases between them. The CDR3 has 15 residues. Produced via immunoSEQ multiplex PCR; TCRdb's table is partial and in-frame only. The sample lists around 50,000 clones, about 80% occurring once. Separate sequencing covered autoproliferating (CFSE-dim) and non-proliferating (CFSE-high) T cells from stimulus-free culture. Pooled replicate wells came from around 50 million CFSE-labeled PBMCs cultured around seven days without stimulus. Without exogenous stimuli, around 0.54 uM CFSE-labeled PBMCs were cultured serum-free.

This chain uses TRBV18 with TRBJ1-3, with a tentative D call TRBD1 (5 bases). The TCR comes from a human donor with multiple sclerosis. Sequencing input: PBMCs from blood kept in culture. The CDR3 loop is CASSPRSRVGNTIYF. The DNA of the CDR3 is TGTGCCAGCTCACCACGGTCCAGGGTTGGAAACACCATATATTTT.